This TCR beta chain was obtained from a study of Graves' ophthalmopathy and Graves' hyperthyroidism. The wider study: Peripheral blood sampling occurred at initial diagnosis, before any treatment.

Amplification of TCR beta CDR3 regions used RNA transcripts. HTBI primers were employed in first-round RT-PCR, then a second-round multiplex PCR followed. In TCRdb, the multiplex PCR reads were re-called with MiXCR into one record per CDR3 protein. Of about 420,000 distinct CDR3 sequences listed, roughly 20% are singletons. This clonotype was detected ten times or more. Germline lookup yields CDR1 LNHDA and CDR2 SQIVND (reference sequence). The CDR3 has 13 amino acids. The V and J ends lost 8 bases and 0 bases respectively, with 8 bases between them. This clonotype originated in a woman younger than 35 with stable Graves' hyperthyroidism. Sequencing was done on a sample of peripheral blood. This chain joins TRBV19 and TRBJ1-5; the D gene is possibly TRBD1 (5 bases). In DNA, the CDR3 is TGTGCCAGTGGGGGAAATAGCAATCAGCCCCAGCATTTT. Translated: CASGGNSNQPQHF.